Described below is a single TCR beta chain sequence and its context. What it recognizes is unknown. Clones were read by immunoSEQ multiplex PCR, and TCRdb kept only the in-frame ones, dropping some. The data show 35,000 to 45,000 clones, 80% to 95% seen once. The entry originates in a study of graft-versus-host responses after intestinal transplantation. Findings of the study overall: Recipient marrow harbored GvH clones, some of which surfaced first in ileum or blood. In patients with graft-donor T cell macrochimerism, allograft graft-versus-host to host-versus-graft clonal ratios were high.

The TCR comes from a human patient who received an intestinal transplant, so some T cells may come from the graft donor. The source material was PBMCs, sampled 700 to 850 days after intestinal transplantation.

The CDR3 here is CASSYNQGTDTQYF. CDR3 nucleotides: TGTGCCAGCAGTTACAATCAGGGGACAGATACGCAGTATTTT. The V gene is TRBV6-5, the J gene TRBJ2-3, with D possibly TRBD1 on 6 matching bases. The V end was cut by 2 bases, the J end by 3 bases, with 9 bases between. Germline V gene sequence: CDR1 MNHEY, CDR2 SVGAGI. CDR3 size: 14 residues.